This TCR beta chain came from a study of regulatory T cells in long-lasting Graves disease. Study findings and constraints: Persistent patients shared more public clonotypes (about 2,600) than new patients (nearly 1,000). Persistent disease favored TRBV28, TRBJ1-2 and TRBJ2-5.

TCR beta libraries were built with iRepertoire HTBI primers and Arm-PCR of CDR3 regions. TCRdb independently ran MiXCR on the multiplex PCR reads; one entry per CDR3 protein. The table shows about 240,000 distinct CDR3 sequences, with around 20% occurring only once. As to time point: newly diagnosed GD, antithyroid drugs for less than 3 months. TCR sequences were obtained from RNA taken from PBMCs. An endocrinology department located in Xi'an, China, was where the patients came from. Roughly 10-milliliter peripheral blood samples went into EDTA tubes. V shed 6 bases and J 3 bases; nucleotides not matched to a gene: 2. Germline assignment: CDR1 SGHTA and CDR2 FQGTGA. This CDR3 spans 14 amino acids. This clonotype was detected ten times or more. Its antigen is currently unknown.

The genes are TRBV7-3 and TRBJ2-1; 10 nucleotides align to TRBD2. The sequencing used peripheral blood mononuclear cells (PBMCs), collected at new diagnosis, from a patient treated with antithyroid drugs. The clonotype comes from a female donor with Graves disease. The CDR3 region has the DNA TGTGCCAGCAGTACTAGCGGGGTCTACAATGAGCAGTTCTTC. It is translated as CASSTSGVYNEQFF.